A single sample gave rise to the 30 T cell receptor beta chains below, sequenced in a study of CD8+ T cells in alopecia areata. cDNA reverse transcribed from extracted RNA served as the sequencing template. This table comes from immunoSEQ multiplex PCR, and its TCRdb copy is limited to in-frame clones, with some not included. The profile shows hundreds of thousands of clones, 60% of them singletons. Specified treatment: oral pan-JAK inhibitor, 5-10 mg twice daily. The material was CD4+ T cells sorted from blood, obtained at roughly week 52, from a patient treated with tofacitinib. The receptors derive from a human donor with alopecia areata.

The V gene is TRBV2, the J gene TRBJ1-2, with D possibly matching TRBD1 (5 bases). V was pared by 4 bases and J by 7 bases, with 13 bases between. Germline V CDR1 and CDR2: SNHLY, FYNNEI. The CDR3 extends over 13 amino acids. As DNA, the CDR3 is TGTGCCAGCAGTGTGGAGACAGCAGGTGGCTACACCTTC. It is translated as CASSVETAGGYTF.

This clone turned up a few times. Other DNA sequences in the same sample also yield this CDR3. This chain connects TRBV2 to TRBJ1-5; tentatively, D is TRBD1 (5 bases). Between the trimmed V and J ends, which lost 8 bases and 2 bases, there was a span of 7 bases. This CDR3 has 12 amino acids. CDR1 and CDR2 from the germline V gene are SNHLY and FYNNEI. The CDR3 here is CASSGGNQPQHF. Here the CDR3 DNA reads TGTGCCAGCTCGGGGGGCAATCAGCCCCAGCATTTT. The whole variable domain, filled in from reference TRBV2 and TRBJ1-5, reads EPEVTQTPSHQVTQMGQEVILRCVPISNHLYFYWYRQILGQKVEFLVSFYNNEISEKSEIFDDQFSVERPDGSNFTLKIRSTKLEDSAMYFCASSGGNQPQHFGDGTRLSIL.

Written as DNA, the CDR3 is TGCAGCGTTGGCGGGGGGCCAGAGACCCAGTACTTC. It specifies CSVGGGPETQYF. The chain employs TRBV29-1 and TRBJ2-5, with 8 bases lining up with TRBD2. CDR1 and CDR2 (germline): SQVTM, ANQGSEA. V dropped 4 bases and J dropped 4; count of bases not matched to a gene: 2. This CDR3 is 12 amino acids long.

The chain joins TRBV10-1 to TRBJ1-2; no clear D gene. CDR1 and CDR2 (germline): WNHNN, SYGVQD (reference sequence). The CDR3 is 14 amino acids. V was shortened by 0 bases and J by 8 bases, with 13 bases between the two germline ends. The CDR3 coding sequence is TGCGCCAGCAGTGAGTCGATGAGAGCGAGGGGCTACACCTTC. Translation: CASSESMRARGYTF.

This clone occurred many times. CDR3 bases: TGCGCCAGCAGCCAAATCCCAACCGATGTCTACGAGCAGTACTTC. Its translation: CASSQIPTDVYEQYF. The genes are TRBV4-3 and TRBJ2-7; D unclear. V gave up 2 bases and J gave up 3 bases, with 14 bases separating them. In germline, CDR1 is LGHNA, CDR2 YSLEER. This CDR3 is 15 amino acids long.

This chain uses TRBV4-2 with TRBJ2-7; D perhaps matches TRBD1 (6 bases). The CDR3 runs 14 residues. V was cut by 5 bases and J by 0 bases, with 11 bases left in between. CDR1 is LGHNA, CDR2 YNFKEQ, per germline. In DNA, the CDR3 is TGTGCCAGCAGCGCCCGACAGGACTCCTACGAGCAGTACTTC. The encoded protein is CASSARQDSYEQYF.

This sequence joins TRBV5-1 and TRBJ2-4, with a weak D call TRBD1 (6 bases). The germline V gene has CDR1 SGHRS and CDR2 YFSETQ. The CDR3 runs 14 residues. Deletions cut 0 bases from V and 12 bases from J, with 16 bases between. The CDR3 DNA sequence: TGCGCCAGCAGCTTGGAGGTGGACAGACCTGATCAGTACTTC. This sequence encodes CASSLEVDRPDQYF.

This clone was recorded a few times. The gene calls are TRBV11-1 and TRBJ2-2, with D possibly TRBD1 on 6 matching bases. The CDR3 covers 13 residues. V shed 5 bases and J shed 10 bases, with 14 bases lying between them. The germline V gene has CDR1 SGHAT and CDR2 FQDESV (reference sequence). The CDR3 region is CASSVGRGQELFF. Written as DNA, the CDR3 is TGTGCCAGCAGCGTTGGCCGGGGACAGGAGCTGTTTTTT. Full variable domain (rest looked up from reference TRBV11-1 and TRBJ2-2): EAEVAQSPRYKITEKSQAVAFWCDPISGHATLYWYRQILGQGPELLVQFQDESVVDDSQLPKDRFSAERLKGVDSTLKIQPAELGDSAMYLCASSVGRGQELFFGEGSRLTVL.

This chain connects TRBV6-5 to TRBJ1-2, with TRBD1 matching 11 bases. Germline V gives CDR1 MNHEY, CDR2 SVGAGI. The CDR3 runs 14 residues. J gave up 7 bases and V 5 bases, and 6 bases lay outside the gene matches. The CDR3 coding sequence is TGTGCCAGCAGTAACCGGGACAGGGGGTTTGGCTACACCTTC. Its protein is CASSNRDRGFGYTF.

The CDR3 nucleotides are TGTGCCAGTAGACGAAGGGACAGTCGAGATGGCTACACCTTC. Its protein is CASRRRDSRDGYTF. The chain carries TRBV19 and TRBJ1-2; TRBD1 matches 7 bases. This CDR3 has 14 amino acids. V trimming: 6 bases; J trimming: 6 bases; junction bases outside the gene matches: 10. The V gene's germline CDR1 is LNHDA and CDR2 SQIVND (reference sequence).

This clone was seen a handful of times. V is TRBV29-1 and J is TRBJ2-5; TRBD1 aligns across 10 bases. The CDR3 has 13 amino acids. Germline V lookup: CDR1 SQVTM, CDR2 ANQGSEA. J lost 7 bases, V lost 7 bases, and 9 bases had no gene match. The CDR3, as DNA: TGCAGCGCAACCCGACAGGGGGCTGGGACCCAGTACTTC. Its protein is CSATRQGAGTQYF.

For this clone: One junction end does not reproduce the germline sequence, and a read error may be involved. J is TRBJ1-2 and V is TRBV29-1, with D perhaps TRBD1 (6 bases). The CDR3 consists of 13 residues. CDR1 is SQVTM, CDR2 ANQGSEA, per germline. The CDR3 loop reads CSVEEQGAYGYTF. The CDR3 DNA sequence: TGCAGCGTAGAAGAACAGGGAGCATATGGCTACACCTTC.

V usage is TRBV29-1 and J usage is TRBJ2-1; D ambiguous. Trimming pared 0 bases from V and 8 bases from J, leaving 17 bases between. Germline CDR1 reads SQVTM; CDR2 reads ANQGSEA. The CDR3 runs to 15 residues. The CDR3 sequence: CSVEDWGREVDEQFF. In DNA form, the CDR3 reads TGCAGCGTTGAAGATTGGGGTCGAGAGGTTGATGAGCAGTTCTTC.

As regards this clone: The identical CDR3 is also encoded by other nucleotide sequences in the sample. The CDR3 loop is CASSVGQASNQPQHF. CDR3 sequence (DNA): TGTGCCAGCAGCGTAGGACAGGCTAGCAATCAGCCCCAGCATTTT. The rearrangement links TRBV9 to TRBJ1-5, with a possible D match to TRBD1 (6 bases). Trimming cost V 0 bases and J 0 bases, with 7 bases left between them. Germline lookup yields CDR1 SGDLS and CDR2 YYNGEE. This CDR3 contains 15 residues.

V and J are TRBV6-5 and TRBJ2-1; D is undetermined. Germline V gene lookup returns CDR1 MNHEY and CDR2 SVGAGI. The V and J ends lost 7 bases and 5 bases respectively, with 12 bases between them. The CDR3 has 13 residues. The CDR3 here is CASTTRRNNEQFF. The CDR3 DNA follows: TGTGCCAGCACAACCCGACGGAACAATGAGCAGTTCTTC.

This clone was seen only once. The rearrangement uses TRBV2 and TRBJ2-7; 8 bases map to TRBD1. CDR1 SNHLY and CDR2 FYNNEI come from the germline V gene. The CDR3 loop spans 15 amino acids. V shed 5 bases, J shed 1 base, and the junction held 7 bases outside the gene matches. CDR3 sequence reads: CASSRQQGGSYEQYF. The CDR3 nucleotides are TGTGCCAGCAGTCGGCAACAGGGGGGATCCTACGAGCAGTACTTC.

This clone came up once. The CDR3 region is CASSQDRARGPAYGYTF. The DNA for the CDR3 is TGCGCCAGCAGCCAAGATCGGGCCAGGGGGCCCGCCTATGGCTACACCTTC. The V gene is TRBV4-3, the J gene TRBJ1-2; 8 nucleotides align to TRBD1. The germline V gene encodes CDR1 LGHNA and CDR2 YSLEER. The CDR3 is 17 amino acids. The trim removed 0 bases at V and 4 bases at J, leaving 10 bases unmatched.

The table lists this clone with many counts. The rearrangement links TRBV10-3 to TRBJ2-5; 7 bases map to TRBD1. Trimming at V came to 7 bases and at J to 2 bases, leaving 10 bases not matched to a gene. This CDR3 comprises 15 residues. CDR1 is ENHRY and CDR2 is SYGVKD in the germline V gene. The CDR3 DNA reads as TGTGCCATCAAGTCGGACAGGACCGCTCAAGAGACCCAGTACTTC. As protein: CAIKSDRTAQETQYF.

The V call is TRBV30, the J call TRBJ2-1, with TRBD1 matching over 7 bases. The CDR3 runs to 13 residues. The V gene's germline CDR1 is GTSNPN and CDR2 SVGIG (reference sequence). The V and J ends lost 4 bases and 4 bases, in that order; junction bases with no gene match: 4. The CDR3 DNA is TGTGCCTGGATAAAGGGGGCTTACAATGAGCAGTTCTTC. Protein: CAWIKGAYNEQFF.

CDR3 nucleotides: TGCAGCGTTGAAGGAGCGGGGGGGCCCCAGTACTTC. Encoded protein: CSVEGAGGPQYF. The chain employs TRBV29-1 and TRBJ2-5, with 10 bases identical to TRBD2. V shed 1 base and J 9 bases; nucleotides not matched to a gene: 2. This CDR3 region has 12 residues. Germline CDR1 SQVTM, CDR2 ANQGSEA.

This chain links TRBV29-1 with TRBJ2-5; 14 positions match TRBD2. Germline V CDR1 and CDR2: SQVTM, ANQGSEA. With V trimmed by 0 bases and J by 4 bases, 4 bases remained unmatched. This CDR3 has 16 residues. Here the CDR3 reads CSVEDGGLAGVETQYF. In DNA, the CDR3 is TGCAGCGTTGAAGACGGGGGACTAGCGGGGGTAGAGACCCAGTACTTC.

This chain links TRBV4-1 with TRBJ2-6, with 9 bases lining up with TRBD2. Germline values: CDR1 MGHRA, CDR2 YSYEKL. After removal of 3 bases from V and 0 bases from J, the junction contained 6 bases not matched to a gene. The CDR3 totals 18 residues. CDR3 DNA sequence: TGCGCCAGCAGCCACCTAGCGGGGCCAAACTCTGGGGCCAACGTCCTGACTTTC. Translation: CASSHLAGPNSGANVLTF.

The CDR3 bases are TGTGCCTGCCCCGGACAGCTATATGGCTACACCTTC. Protein product: CACPGQLYGYTF. The gene calls are TRBV30 and TRBJ1-2; D perhaps matches TRBD1 (6 bases). This CDR3 is 12 amino acids long. Germline V gene sequence: CDR1 GTSNPN, CDR2 SVGIG (reference sequence). Trimming removed 6 bases at V and 5 bases at J, with 13 bases between.

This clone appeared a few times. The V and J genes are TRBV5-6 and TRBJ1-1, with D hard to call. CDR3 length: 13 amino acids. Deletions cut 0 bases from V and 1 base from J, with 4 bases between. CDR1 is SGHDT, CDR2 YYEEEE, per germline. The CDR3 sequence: CASSLGENTEAFF. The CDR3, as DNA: TGTGCCAGCAGCTTGGGGGAGAACACTGAAGCTTTCTTT. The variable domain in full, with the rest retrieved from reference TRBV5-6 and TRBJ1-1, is DAGVTQSPTHLIKTRGQQVTLRCSPKSGHDTVSWYQQALGQGPQFIFQYYEEEERQRGNFPDRFSGHQFPNYSSELNVNALLLGDSALYLCASSLGENTEAFFGQGTRLTVV.

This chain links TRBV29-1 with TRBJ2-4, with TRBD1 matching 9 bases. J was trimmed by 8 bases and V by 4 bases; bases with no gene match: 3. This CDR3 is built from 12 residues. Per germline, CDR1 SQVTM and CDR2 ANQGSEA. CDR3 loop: CSVVQGADIQYF. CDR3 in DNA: TGCAGCGTTGTACAGGGGGCAGACATTCAGTACTTC.

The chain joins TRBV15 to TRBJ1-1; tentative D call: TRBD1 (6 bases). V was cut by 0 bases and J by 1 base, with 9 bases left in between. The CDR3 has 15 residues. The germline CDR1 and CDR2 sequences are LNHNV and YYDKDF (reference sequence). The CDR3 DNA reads TGTGCCACCAGCAGAGATCCCAGGGGGAACACTGAAGCTTTCTTT. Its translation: CATSRDPRGNTEAFF. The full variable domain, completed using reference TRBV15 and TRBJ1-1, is DAMVIQNPRYQVTQFGKPVTLSCSQTLNHNVMYWYQQKSSQAPKLLFHYYDKDFNNEADTPDNFQSRRPNTSFCFLDIRSPGLGDTAMYLCATSRDPRGNTEAFFGQGTRLTVV.

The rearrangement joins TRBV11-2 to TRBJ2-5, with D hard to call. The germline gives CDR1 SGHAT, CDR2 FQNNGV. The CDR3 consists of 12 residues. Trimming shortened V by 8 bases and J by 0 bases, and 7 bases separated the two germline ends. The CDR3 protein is CASGLNQETQYF. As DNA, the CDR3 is TGTGCCAGCGGGTTAAACCAAGAGACCCAGTACTTC.

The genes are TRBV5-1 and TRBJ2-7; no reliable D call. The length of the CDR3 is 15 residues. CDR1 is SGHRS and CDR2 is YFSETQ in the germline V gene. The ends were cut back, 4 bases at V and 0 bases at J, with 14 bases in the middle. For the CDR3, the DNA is TGCGCCAGCAGCGTTCTCTCGGGTCCCTCCTACGAGCAGTACTTC. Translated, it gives CASSVLSGPSYEQYF.

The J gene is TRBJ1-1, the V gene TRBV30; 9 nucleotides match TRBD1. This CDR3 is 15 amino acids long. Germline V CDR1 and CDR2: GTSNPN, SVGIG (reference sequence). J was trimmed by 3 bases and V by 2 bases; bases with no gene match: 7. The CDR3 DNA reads TGTGCCTGGAGTACCTCCCGACAGGGGGACACTGAAGCTTTCTTT. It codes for CAWSTSRQGDTEAFF.

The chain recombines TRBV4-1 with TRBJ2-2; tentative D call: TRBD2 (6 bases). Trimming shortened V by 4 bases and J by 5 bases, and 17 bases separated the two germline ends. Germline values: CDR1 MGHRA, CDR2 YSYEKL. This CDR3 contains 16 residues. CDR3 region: CASSPPMGRGTGELFF. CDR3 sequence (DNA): TGCGCCAGCAGCCCCCCTATGGGGCGGGGTACCGGGGAGCTGTTTTTT.